Shown below are 32 T cell receptor beta chains from a single sample sequenced in a study of shared clonotypes between healthy human individuals. Profiled with immunoSEQ multiplex PCR; TCRdb holds only in-frame clones, not every one. This sample has about 2.2 million clones; approximately 94% occur once, and the top ten carry 1.5% to 2%. Terminally differentiated effector memory CD45RA+ cells were excluded from the naive CD8 cells, which were CD45RO-negative and positively selected for CCR7. The sample taken for sequencing was naive CD8+ T cells from PBMCs. The receptors originated from a man aged 18-30 years in good health. Some clones in this sample may be carry-over from other donors' samples.

J is TRBJ1-4 and V is TRBV9; D gene ambiguous. This CDR3 is 15 amino acids long. Looked up from germline, CDR1 is SGDLS and CDR2 is YYNGEE. Trimming removed 4 bases from V and 4 bases from J, with 14 bases in between. The CDR3 region is CASSNSKGINEKLFF. CDR3 sequence (DNA): TGTGCCAGCAGCAATAGTAAAGGGATTAATGAAAAACTGTTTTTT.

Comment on this clone: Other DNA sequences of this sample code for an identical CDR3. The J gene is TRBJ2-3, the V gene TRBV27, with 9 bases aligning to TRBD2. V dropped 6 bases and J dropped 3; count of bases not matched to a gene: 7. The CDR3 length is 15 residues. The germline V gene encodes CDR1 MNHEY and CDR2 SMNVEV (reference sequence). The CDR3 protein is CASRGLAGLTDTQYF. CDR3 coding DNA: TGTGCCAGCAGGGGGCTAGCGGGACTGACAGATACGCAGTATTTT.

The J gene is TRBJ2-7, the V gene TRBV29-1; the D is unclear. Trimming stripped 3 bases from V and 0 bases from J, with 9 bases between. There are 13 residues in the CDR3. Germline CDR1 SQVTM, CDR2 ANQGSEA. Here the CDR3 DNA reads TGCAGCGTTGAGATGTCGAGCTCCTACGAGCAGTACTTC. Amino acid sequence: CSVEMSSSYEQYF.

The chain employs TRBV28 and TRBJ2-7; D call uncertain. V was cut by 6 bases and J by 6 bases, with 21 bases left in between. Germline lookup yields CDR1 MDHEN and CDR2 SYDVKM. The CDR3 is 15 residues long. CDR3 region: CASRVRFDHTTEQYF. CDR3 in DNA: TGTGCCAGCAGAGTCCGCTTTGATCATACCACCGAGCAGTACTTC.

This chain links TRBV29-1 with TRBJ2-2; the D is unclear. The V gene's germline CDR1 is SQVTM and CDR2 ANQGSEA. This CDR3 comprises 12 residues. With 4 bases removed from V and 6 bases from J, the gap between germline ends came to 9 bases. DNA of the CDR3: TGCAGCGTTGTAGTACGCCCCGGGGAGCTGTTTTTT. As protein: CSVVVRPGELFF.

V gene TRBV6-1 combines with J gene TRBJ2-1, with D tentatively TRBD1 (6 bases). The germline V gene has CDR1 MNHNS and CDR2 SASEGT. The CDR3 runs to 14 residues. V lost 2 bases and J 2 bases, leaving 7 bases between the germline ends. Written as DNA, the CDR3 is TGTGCCAGCAGTGAAAGGACAGCCTACAATGAGCAGTTCTTC. As protein: CASSERTAYNEQFF.

The chain employs TRBV4-3 and TRBJ1-1; D gene uncertain. The CDR3 runs to 14 residues. Germline CDR1 LGHNA, CDR2 YSLEER. Trimming stripped 0 bases from V and 6 bases from J, with 11 bases between. The CDR3 bases are TGCGCCAGCAGCCAAGATCGAAGGGCATCTGAAGCTTTCTTT. Translation gives CASSQDRRASEAFF.

About this clone itself: This same CDR3 is encoded by further DNA sequences in the sample. This chain's CDR3 is CASSLVNTEAFF. For the CDR3, the DNA is TGTGCCAGCAGCCTAGTGAACACTGAAGCTTTCTTT. The J gene is TRBJ1-1, the V gene TRBV5-4, with unresolved D. This CDR3 comprises 12 residues. With 4 bases removed from V and 0 bases from J, the gap between germline ends came to 4 bases. Per the germline V gene, CDR1 is SGHNT and CDR2 is YYREEE (reference sequence). Based on the CDR3 plus reference TRBV5-4 and TRBJ1-1, the full variable domain is ETGVTQSPTHLIKTRGQQVTLRCSSQSGHNTVSWYQQALGQGPQFIFQYYREEENGRGNFPPRFSGLQFPNYSSELNVNALELDDSALYLCASSLVNTEAFFGQGTRLTVV.

CDR3 sequence (DNA): TGTGCCAGCAGCTTAGGGCCTCTAGCGGGAGCTTACACAGATACGCAGTATTTT. Amino acid sequence: CASSLGPLAGAYTDTQYF. The V and J genes are TRBV7-9 and TRBJ2-3; 10 nucleotides agree with TRBD2. This CDR3 is built from 18 residues. V was pared by 1 base and J by 2 bases, with 9 bases of the junction left unmatched. The germline gives CDR1 SEHNR, CDR2 FQNEAQ (reference sequence). Drawing the rest from reference TRBV7-9 and TRBJ2-3, the complete variable domain is DTGVSQNPRHKITKRGQNVTFRCDPISEHNRLYWYRQTLGQGPEFLTYFQNEAQLEKSRLLSDRFSAERPKGSFSTLEIQRTEQGDSAMYLCASSLGPLAGAYTDTQYFGPGTRLTVL.

CDR3: CASSPPPPREDYNEQFF. CDR3 DNA sequence: TGTGCCAGCAGTCCTCCCCCCCCGCGGGAGGACTACAATGAGCAGTTCTTC. The rearrangement uses TRBV28 and TRBJ2-1; 8 positions agree with TRBD2. The J segment lost 3 bases and the V segment lost 5 bases, leaving 12 bases of the junction unmatched. This CDR3 has 17 residues. Germline V lookup: CDR1 MDHEN, CDR2 SYDVKM.

This chain joins TRBV29-1 and TRBJ2-7, with 7 nucleotides matching TRBD1. Germline V lookup: CDR1 SQVTM, CDR2 ANQGSEA. The CDR3 contains 13 residues. J was trimmed by 2 bases and V by 2 bases; bases with no gene match: 3. The CDR3, as DNA: TGCAGCGTTGAATTCCAGGGGGCCTACGAGCAGTACTTC. Its translation: CSVEFQGAYEQYF.

This clone was observed a handful of times. The V call is TRBV7-9, the J call TRBJ2-2; 7 positions agree with TRBD2. V lost 1 base to trimming and J lost 4 bases; unmatched junction nucleotides: 6. CDR1 is SEHNR, CDR2 FQNEAQ, per germline (reference sequence). There are 16 residues in the CDR3. This CDR3 is CASSLGGGSPTGELFF. The CDR3 coding sequence is TGTGCCAGCAGCTTAGGGGGCGGGAGTCCCACCGGGGAGCTGTTTTTT.

This chain joins TRBV7-2 and TRBJ1-2; D remains ambiguous. The ends were cut back, 0 bases at V and 0 bases at J, with 20 bases in the middle. Germline CDR1 is SGHTA and CDR2 is FQGNSA. The CDR3 has 19 amino acids. The CDR3: CASSLAYRTPRNPNYGYTF. In DNA form, the CDR3 reads TGTGCCAGCAGCTTAGCCTACAGAACCCCGAGGAATCCTAACTATGGCTACACCTTC.

V usage is TRBV27 and J usage is TRBJ1-2; 12 bases fit TRBD1. The CDR3 runs to 17 residues. Germline V CDR1 and CDR2: MNHEY, SMNVEV (reference sequence). V was pared by 3 bases and J by 1 base, with 6 bases of the junction left unmatched. This CDR3 reads CASSFGTGGLLNYGYTF. Here the CDR3 DNA reads TGTGCCAGCAGTTTCGGGACAGGGGGCCTTCTTAACTATGGCTACACCTTC.

This rearrangement joins TRBV28 to TRBJ2-1; 13 positions match TRBD2. Trimming at V came to 8 bases and at J to 6 bases, leaving 7 bases not matched to a gene. Germline V gene lookup returns CDR1 MDHEN and CDR2 SYDVKM. The CDR3 has 15 amino acids. The CDR3 coding sequence is TGTGCCAGCGGTCCCGGACTAGCGGGAGCCAATGAGCAGTTCTTC. It specifies CASGPGLAGANEQFF.

The chain uses TRBV7-9 and TRBJ2-7, with 7 bases lining up with TRBD2. Germline lookup yields CDR1 SEHNR and CDR2 FQNEAQ (reference sequence). The ends lost 3 bases at V and 0 bases at J; junction bases unmatched: 8. The CDR3 sequence is 16 residues long. The CDR3: CASSFGTSVNSYEQYF. The DNA of the CDR3 is TGTGCCAGCAGCTTCGGTACTAGCGTCAACTCCTACGAGCAGTACTTC.

This chain joins TRBV5-6 and TRBJ1-5; D is unclear. Trimming took 4 bases from V and 6 from J, leaving 17 bases between them. CDR1 is SGHDT and CDR2 is YYEEEE in the germline V gene. CDR3 size: 15 residues. The chain's CDR3 is CASSPYSEGGQPQHF. CDR3 DNA sequence: TGTGCCAGCAGCCCGTACAGTGAGGGAGGTCAGCCCCAGCATTTT. The variable domain in full, with the rest retrieved from reference TRBV5-6 and TRBJ1-5, is DAGVTQSPTHLIKTRGQQVTLRCSPKSGHDTVSWYQQALGQGPQFIFQYYEEEERQRGNFPDRFSGHQFPNYSSELNVNALLLGDSALYLCASSPYSEGGQPQHFGDGTRLSIL.

This clone appeared a single time. The V call is TRBV2, the J call TRBJ2-1; a weak D match, TRBD2 (6 bases). The germline V gene encodes CDR1 SNHLY and CDR2 FYNNEI. The CDR3 has 14 amino acids. V was clipped by 7 bases and J by 8 bases, with 18 bases between them. In DNA form, the CDR3 reads TGTGCCAGCACGGCACTAGCTCTAGGATATGAGCAGTTCTTC. Translating it yields CASTALALGYEQFF.

The chain uses TRBV25-1 and TRBJ2-7; D is perhaps TRBD2 (6 bases). The V gene lost 8 bases and the J gene lost 6 bases, with 17 bases spanning the gap. Germline CDR1 MGHDK, CDR2 SYGVNS. The CDR3 runs to 13 residues. This CDR3 is CASGWGEVFEQYF. The CDR3, as DNA: TGTGCCAGCGGGTGGGGGGAGGTTTTCGAGCAGTACTTC.

The CDR3 region is CASRRRPDRGFSTDTQYF. CDR3 sequence (DNA): TGTGCCAGTAGAAGGAGGCCGGACAGGGGATTTAGCACAGATACGCAGTATTTT. The chain is built from TRBV19 and TRBJ2-3, with TRBD1 identical over 9 bases. Germline V gene sequence: CDR1 LNHDA, CDR2 SQIVND (reference sequence). J gave up 0 bases and V 6 bases, and 13 bases lay outside the gene matches. This CDR3 has 18 residues.

The V and J genes are TRBV4-3 and TRBJ2-2, with 7 nucleotides matching TRBD1. After removal of 4 bases from V and 7 bases from J, the junction contained 6 bases not matched to a gene. CDR1 and CDR2 from the germline V gene are LGHNA and YSLEER. The CDR3 has 14 residues. The CDR3 region is CASSPRRDSGELFF. CDR3 DNA: TGCGCCAGCAGCCCAAGACGGGACAGCGGGGAGCTGTTTTTT.

V gene TRBV11-2 combines with J gene TRBJ2-1, with D possibly TRBD2 on 6 matching bases. Trimming took 4 bases from V and 1 from J, leaving 17 bases between them. Germline V lookup: CDR1 SGHAT, CDR2 FQNNGV. This CDR3 is built from 17 residues. The CDR3 protein is CASSSEFGTRSYNEQFF. The CDR3 region has the DNA TGTGCCAGCAGCTCGGAGTTTGGGACTCGGTCCTACAATGAGCAGTTCTTC.

This clone was recorded at least ten times. V usage is TRBV4-2 and J usage is TRBJ2-4, with 12 nucleotides matching TRBD2. Germline values: CDR1 LGHNA, CDR2 YNFKEQ. The CDR3 has 15 residues. V trimming: 2 bases; J trimming: 5 bases; junction bases outside the gene matches: 1. CDR3 loop: CASSQSSGRENIQYF. The CDR3 DNA reads TGTGCCAGCAGCCAATCTAGCGGGAGGGAAAACATTCAGTACTTC.

The chain couples TRBV7-9 to TRBJ1-1, with D possibly TRBD1 on 5 matching bases. The V gene lost 5 bases and the J gene lost 3 bases, with 13 bases spanning the gap. The V gene's germline CDR1 is SEHNR and CDR2 FQNEAQ (reference sequence). The CDR3 runs to 14 residues. CDR3: CASSQRGGDTEAFF. CDR3 coding DNA: TGTGCCAGCAGCCAACGGGGCGGGGACACTGAAGCTTTCTTT.

There are a few counts of this clone. This sequence joins TRBV5-6 and TRBJ1-1; D might be TRBD1 (5 bases). Germline CDR1 SGHDT, CDR2 YYEEEE. The CDR3 is made up of 12 amino acids. Trimming took 1 base from V and 6 from J, leaving 7 bases between them. CDR3 amino acids: CASSLMGPEAFF. The CDR3 DNA is TGTGCCAGCAGCTTGATGGGGCCTGAAGCTTTCTTT. Variable domain in full (rest from reference TRBV5-6 and TRBJ1-1): DAGVTQSPTHLIKTRGQQVTLRCSPKSGHDTVSWYQQALGQGPQFIFQYYEEEERQRGNFPDRFSGHQFPNYSSELNVNALLLGDSALYLCASSLMGPEAFFGQGTRLTVV.

This rearrangement joins TRBV6-5 to TRBJ2-3; D unclear. The germline V and J ends were trimmed by 4 bases and 2 bases, with 10 bases remaining between them. Per the germline V gene, CDR1 is MNHEY and CDR2 is SVGAGI. The CDR3 is 14 residues long. The CDR3 bases are TGTGCCAGCAGTTTCACGGGCCACACAGATACGCAGTATTTT. Encoded protein: CASSFTGHTDTQYF.

Only one count was recorded for this clone. The sample has other DNA sequences that encode this CDR3 too. The J gene is TRBJ1-1, the V gene TRBV7-9, with D perhaps TRBD1 (6 bases). The CDR3 extends over 13 amino acids. The V gene's germline CDR1 is SEHNR and CDR2 FQNEAQ (reference sequence). The germline V and J ends were trimmed by 5 bases and 2 bases, with 9 bases remaining between them. CDR3 in amino acids: CASSPGGNTEAFF. CDR3 nucleotide sequence: TGTGCCAGCAGCCCGGGGGGCAACACTGAAGCTTTCTTT.

The chain has TRBV7-8 and TRBJ2-2; the match to TRBD2 covers 11 bases. Germline loops: CDR1 SGHVS, CDR2 FQNEAQ. With V trimmed by 11 bases and J by 0 bases, 11 bases remained unmatched. The CDR3 length is 17 residues. The CDR3 loop reads CAGGASGRTANTGELFF. CDR3 nucleotides: TGTGCCGGCGGGGCTAGCGGGAGGACCGCGAACACCGGGGAGCTGTTTTTT.

V is TRBV27 and J is TRBJ2-7; TRBD2 matches 8 bases. Germline CDR1 is MNHEY and CDR2 is SMNVEV (reference sequence). CDR3 length: 14 residues. V was pared by 6 bases and J by 0 bases, with 4 bases of the junction left unmatched. The chain's CDR3 is CASSVLAASYEQYF. For the CDR3, the DNA is TGTGCCAGCAGCGTACTAGCGGCCTCCTACGAGCAGTACTTC.

This chain uses TRBV7-9 with TRBJ2-5, with TRBD2 matching over 7 bases. The length of the CDR3 is 15 residues. With V trimmed by 7 bases and J by 5 bases, 13 bases remained unmatched. CDR1 SEHNR and CDR2 FQNEAQ come from the germline V gene (reference sequence). The CDR3: CASIDLAEPRETQYF. CDR3 bases: TGTGCCAGCATTGACCTAGCGGAACCCCGGGAGACCCAGTACTTC. The variable domain in full, with the rest retrieved from reference TRBV7-9 and TRBJ2-5, is DTGVSQNPRHKITKRGQNVTFRCDPISEHNRLYWYRQTLGQGPEFLTYFQNEAQLEKSRLLSDRFSAERPKGSFSTLEIQRTEQGDSAMYLCASIDLAEPRETQYFGPGTRLLVL.

The chain is built from TRBV9 and TRBJ1-2; 7 nucleotides match TRBD1. Germline CDR1 is SGDLS and CDR2 is YYNGEE. The CDR3 loop spans 12 amino acids. Trimming removed 7 bases from V and 2 bases from J; junction bases left unmatched: 2. The CDR3 DNA reads TGTGCCAGCCAGACAGGGAACTATGGCTACACCTTC. Translated: CASQTGNYGYTF.

This sequence joins TRBV27 and TRBJ2-2; D gene uncertain. The CDR3 is 16 residues long. Trimming took off 8 bases at V and 6 bases at J, with 22 bases between the two ends. In germline, CDR1 is MNHEY, CDR2 SMNVEV (reference sequence). The CDR3 sequence is CASCLRSPPHSGELFF. The CDR3 DNA reads TGTGCCAGCTGCCTCCGCAGCCCACCCCACTCCGGGGAGCTGTTTTTT.